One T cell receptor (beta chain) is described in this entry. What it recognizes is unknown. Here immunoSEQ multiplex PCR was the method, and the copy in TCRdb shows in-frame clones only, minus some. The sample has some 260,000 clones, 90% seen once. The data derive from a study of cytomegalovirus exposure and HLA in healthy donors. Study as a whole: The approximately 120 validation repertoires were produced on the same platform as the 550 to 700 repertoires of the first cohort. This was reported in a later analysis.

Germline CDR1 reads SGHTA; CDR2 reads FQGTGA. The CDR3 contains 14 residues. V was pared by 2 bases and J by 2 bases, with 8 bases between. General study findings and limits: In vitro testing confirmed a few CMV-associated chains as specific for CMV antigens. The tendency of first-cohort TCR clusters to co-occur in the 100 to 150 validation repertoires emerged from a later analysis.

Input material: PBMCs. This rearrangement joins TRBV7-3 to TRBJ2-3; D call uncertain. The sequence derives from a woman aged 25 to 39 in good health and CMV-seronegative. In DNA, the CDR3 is TGTGCCAGCAGCTTAGATGGGTTCACAGATACGCAGTATTTT. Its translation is CASSLDGFTDTQYF. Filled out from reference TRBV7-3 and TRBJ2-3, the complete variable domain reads GAGVSQTPSNKVTEKGKYVELRCDPISGHTALYWYRQSLGQGPEFLIYFQGTGAADDSGLPNDRFFAVRPEGSVSTLKIQRTERGDSAVYLCASSLDGFTDTQYFGPGTRLTVL.